Following are 18 T cell receptor beta chains from one sample sequenced in a study of prognosis after radiotherapy for stage I lung cancer. Researchers used two-round multiplex PCR to amplify TCR beta CDR3 starting from genomic DNA. For every TRBV and TRBJ gene, a specific primer was used in first-round PCR. TCRdb called the multiplex PCR reads again in MiXCR, with one record for every CDR3 protein. The table includes approximately 16,000 distinct CDR3 sequences, over 40% detected once. This specimen was PBMCs, taken before or after stereotactic body radiation therapy (not recorded which). All receptors come from a donor older than 45 with non-small cell lung cancer.

This clonotype was seen many times. The chain uses TRBV4-1 and TRBJ1-1; possibly TRBD1 for D (5 bases). The germline V gene encodes CDR1 MGHRA and CDR2 YSYEKL. This CDR3 is built from 14 residues. V lost 1 base to trimming and J lost 4 bases, with 10 bases between them. In nucleotides, the CDR3 is TGCGCCAGCAGCCAAGCTGGGGGGGTCACTGAAGCTTTCTTT. It is translated as CASSQAGGVTEAFF.

V and J are TRBV30 and TRBJ1-2; 9 bases map to TRBD1. The CDR3 totals 14 residues. Germline V gene lookup returns CDR1 GTSNPN and CDR2 SVGIG (reference sequence). Trimming cost V 3 bases and J 6 bases; bases outside gene matches: 8. The chain's CDR3 is CAWRDTGGLDGYTF. In nucleotides, the CDR3 is TGTGCCTGGAGGGATACAGGGGGCCTAGATGGCTACACCTTC. Together with reference TRBV30 and TRBJ1-2, the CDR3 gives the full variable domain: SQTIHQWPATLVQPVGSPLSLECTVEGTSNPNLYWYRQAAGRGLQLLFYSVGIGQISSEVPQNLSASRPQDRQFILSSKKLLLSDSGFYLCAWRDTGGLDGYTFGSGTRLTVV.

Regarding this clonotype: Compared with germline, one end of the junction differs, possibly owing to a read error. The chain uses TRBV28 and TRBJ1-5, with TRBD1 matching 7 bases. Germline V CDR1 and CDR2: MDHEN, SYDVKM. There are 15 residues in the CDR3. DNA for the CDR3: TGTGCCAGCAGTCCAATACAGGGGAGCAGACAGCCCCAACATTTT. The encoded protein is CASSPIQGSRQPQHF.

This clonotype was counted at least ten times. This chain joins TRBV11-2 and TRBJ2-3; D call uncertain. Trimming cost V 5 bases and J 3 bases, with 9 bases left between them. The CDR3 runs 13 residues. Germline CDR1 reads SGHAT; CDR2 reads FQNNGV. The CDR3 nucleotides are TGTGCCAGCAGCCCGAGGCCAACAGATACGCAGTATTTT. Residues: CASSPRPTDTQYF. Filled out from reference TRBV11-2 and TRBJ2-3, the complete variable domain reads EAGVAQSPRYKIIEKRQSVAFWCNPISGHATLYWYQQILGQGPKLLIQFQNNGVVDDSQLPKDRFSAERLKGVDSTLKIQPAKLEDSAVYLCASSPRPTDTQYFGPGTRLTVL.

On this clonotype: A much larger clone lies one base from this, so it may be a read error. The chain recombines TRBV24-1 with TRBJ2-5, with 8 bases aligning to TRBD2. Trimming cost V 3 bases and J 4 bases; bases outside gene matches: 15. The CDR3 totals 18 residues. The germline V gene encodes CDR1 KGHDR and CDR2 SFDVKD. The CDR3 DNA is TGTGCCACCAGTGATCCACCTTCGGTGCGGGGGGCCAGAGAGACCCAGTACTTC. Translating it yields CATSDPPSVRGARETQYF.

This clonotype showed up many times. The chain couples TRBV6-2 or TRBV6-3 to TRBJ2-2; 11 nucleotides match TRBD2. The germline V gene has CDR1 MNHEY and CDR2 SVGEGT. The CDR3 runs 20 residues. Trimming removed 6 bases from V and 1 base from J; junction bases left unmatched: 16. The CDR3 region is CASSHSPWGTSGRNTGELFF. In DNA, the CDR3 is TGTGCCAGCAGCCACTCGCCCTGGGGTACTAGCGGGAGGAACACCGGGGAGCTGTTTTTT.

A remark on this clonotype: Being one base from a much bigger clone, this may be a read error. The chain joins TRBV7-6 to TRBJ2-1, with D unresolved. The V end lost 0 bases, the J end lost 0 bases, and 15 bases lay between the germline ends. Germline V gene lookup returns CDR1 SGHVS and CDR2 FNYEAQ. CDR3 length: 18 amino acids. Here the CDR3 reads CASSLADDGLGSYNEQFF. DNA of the CDR3: TGTGCCAGCAGCTTAGCAGATGATGGGTTAGGCTCCTACAATGAGCAGTTCTTC.

J is TRBJ2-1 and V is TRBV2; D possibly corresponds to TRBD2 (6 bases). V lost 6 bases, J lost 7 bases, and 10 bases lay in between. The CDR3 consists of 12 residues. The germline V gene encodes CDR1 SNHLY and CDR2 FYNNEI. CDR3 loop: CASSVSGNEQFF. CDR3 nucleotide sequence: TGTGCCAGCAGCGTTAGCGGAAATGAGCAGTTCTTC. The full variable domain, its missing parts supplied by reference TRBV2 and TRBJ2-1, is EPEVTQTPSHQVTQMGQEVILRCVPISNHLYFYWYRQILGQKVEFLVSFYNNEISEKSEIFDDQFSVERPDGSNFTLKIRSTKLEDSAMYFCASSVSGNEQFFGPGTRLTVL.

This clonotype appeared many times. The rearrangement links TRBV19 to TRBJ2-7, with TRBD1 as a possible D gene (6 bases). The CDR3 contains 14 residues. Germline V lookup: CDR1 LNHDA, CDR2 SQIVND (reference sequence). Between the trimmed V and J ends, which lost 3 bases and 4 bases, there was a span of 13 bases. This CDR3 reads CASSMGNRDYEQYF. CDR3 sequence (DNA): TGTGCCAGTAGTATGGGCAACAGGGATTACGAGCAGTACTTC.

On this clonotype itself: This sequence may be a read error, since a much larger clone differs from it by one base. The chain carries TRBV5-1 and TRBJ2-1, with 7 bases that match TRBD1. Per the germline V gene, CDR1 is SGHRS and CDR2 is YFSETQ. The junction had 4 bases not matched to a gene; V was cut back by 3 bases and J by 4 bases. The CDR3 loop spans 14 amino acids. CDR3 sequence: CASSYRDSYNEQFF. In DNA, the CDR3 is TGCGCCAGCAGCTACCGGGACAGTTACAATGAGCAGTTCTTC.

Regarding this clonotype: Mismatch with germline at one junction end may stem from a read error. The chain employs TRBV29-1 and TRBJ2-2; possible D gene TRBD2, 5 bases. The CDR3 totals 14 residues. Germline V gene data show CDR1 as SQVTM and CDR2 as ANQGSEA. In DNA, the CDR3 is TGCAGCGTTGGAGGGTGGGAGACCACCGGGGATCTGTTTTTT. Protein product: CSVGGWETTGDLFF.

This clonotype was observed at least ten times. The CDR3: CASSLVASGGETQYF. The CDR3 DNA is TGTGCCAGCAGCTTAGTGGCTAGCGGGGGAGAGACCCAGTACTTC. V gene TRBV7-9 combines with J gene TRBJ2-5; 10 bases map to TRBD2. The CDR3 contains 15 residues. V gave up 1 base and J gave up 4 bases; unmatched junction bases: 3. Germline CDR1 reads SEHNR; CDR2 reads FQNEAQ (reference sequence).

This clonotype was seen just once. For the CDR3, the DNA is TGTGCCAGCAGTCCCCTCGGCGTTAACCTGTCCAGATACACCTTC. This sequence encodes CASSPLGVNLSRYTF. The chain combines TRBV28 with TRBJ1-2; no clear D. The CDR3 length is 15 residues. The germline V and J ends were trimmed by 5 bases and 11 bases, with 24 bases remaining between them. CDR1 is MDHEN, CDR2 SYDVKM, per germline.

The table lists this clonotype with many counts. The chain recombines TRBV5-6 with TRBJ2-5; 7 nucleotides line up with TRBD1. Germline lookup yields CDR1 SGHDT and CDR2 YYEEEE. V shed 4 bases, J shed 4 bases, and the junction held 10 bases outside the gene matches. CDR3 size: 15 residues. CDR3 residues: CASSPDLSGGETQYF. DNA for the CDR3: TGTGCCAGCAGCCCGGACCTTTCAGGGGGAGAGACCCAGTACTTC. The full variable domain, with the rest looked up from reference TRBV5-6 and TRBJ2-5, is DAGVTQSPTHLIKTRGQQVTLRCSPKSGHDTVSWYQQALGQGPQFIFQYYEEEERQRGNFPDRFSGHQFPNYSSELNVNALLLGDSALYLCASSPDLSGGETQYFGPGTRLLVL.

In regard to this clonotype: A far larger clone lies a single base away; this is likely a read error. The chain has TRBV6-5 and TRBJ2-7; the match to TRBD1 covers 10 bases. CDR3 length: 14 amino acids. The germline CDR1 and CDR2 sequences are MNHEY and SVGAGI. The CDR3 loop reads CSSSLGTGEDEQYF. The CDR3 DNA follows: TGTTCCAGCAGTCTGGGGACAGGGGAAGACGAGCAGTACTTC.

This clonotype showed up just a few times. A single base is all that separates this from a far larger clone, so a read error is likely. The chain employs TRBV5-1 and TRBJ1-1; D gene uncertain. The closer fit of TRBJ2-7 to the DNA end suggests the J call may be wrong. From germline, CDR1 is SGHRS and CDR2 YFSETQ. This CDR3 region has 16 residues. This CDR3 reads CASSLEQSVQASEQYF. The CDR3 coding sequence is TGCGCCAGCAGCTTGGAACAATCGGTCCAGGCGTCCGAGCAGTACTTC.

This clonotype was seen a few times. A far larger clone is a single base away, which makes a read error likely. The chain combines TRBV6-1 with TRBJ2-7, with D maybe TRBD1 (5 bases). The V end lost 5 bases, the J end lost 5 bases, and 10 bases lay between the germline ends. Germline V gene data show CDR1 as MNHNS and CDR2 as SASEGT. CDR3 length: 12 residues. CDR3 protein: CASSIPRDEQYF. Written as DNA, the CDR3 is TGTGCCAGCAGTATACCCAGGGACGAGCAGTACTTC.

To note about this clonotype: One junction end disagrees with the germline gene, perhaps due to a read error. This chain connects TRBV5-1 to TRBJ2-4; TRBD2 is a possible D gene (6 bases). CDR1 and CDR2 (germline): SGHRS, YFSETQ. The CDR3 runs 17 residues. CDR3 sequence reads: CASSLGPGGVAKNIKYF. CDR3 nucleotides: TGCGCCAGCAGCTTGGGGCCTGGCGGGGTAGCCAAAAACATTAAGTACTTC.